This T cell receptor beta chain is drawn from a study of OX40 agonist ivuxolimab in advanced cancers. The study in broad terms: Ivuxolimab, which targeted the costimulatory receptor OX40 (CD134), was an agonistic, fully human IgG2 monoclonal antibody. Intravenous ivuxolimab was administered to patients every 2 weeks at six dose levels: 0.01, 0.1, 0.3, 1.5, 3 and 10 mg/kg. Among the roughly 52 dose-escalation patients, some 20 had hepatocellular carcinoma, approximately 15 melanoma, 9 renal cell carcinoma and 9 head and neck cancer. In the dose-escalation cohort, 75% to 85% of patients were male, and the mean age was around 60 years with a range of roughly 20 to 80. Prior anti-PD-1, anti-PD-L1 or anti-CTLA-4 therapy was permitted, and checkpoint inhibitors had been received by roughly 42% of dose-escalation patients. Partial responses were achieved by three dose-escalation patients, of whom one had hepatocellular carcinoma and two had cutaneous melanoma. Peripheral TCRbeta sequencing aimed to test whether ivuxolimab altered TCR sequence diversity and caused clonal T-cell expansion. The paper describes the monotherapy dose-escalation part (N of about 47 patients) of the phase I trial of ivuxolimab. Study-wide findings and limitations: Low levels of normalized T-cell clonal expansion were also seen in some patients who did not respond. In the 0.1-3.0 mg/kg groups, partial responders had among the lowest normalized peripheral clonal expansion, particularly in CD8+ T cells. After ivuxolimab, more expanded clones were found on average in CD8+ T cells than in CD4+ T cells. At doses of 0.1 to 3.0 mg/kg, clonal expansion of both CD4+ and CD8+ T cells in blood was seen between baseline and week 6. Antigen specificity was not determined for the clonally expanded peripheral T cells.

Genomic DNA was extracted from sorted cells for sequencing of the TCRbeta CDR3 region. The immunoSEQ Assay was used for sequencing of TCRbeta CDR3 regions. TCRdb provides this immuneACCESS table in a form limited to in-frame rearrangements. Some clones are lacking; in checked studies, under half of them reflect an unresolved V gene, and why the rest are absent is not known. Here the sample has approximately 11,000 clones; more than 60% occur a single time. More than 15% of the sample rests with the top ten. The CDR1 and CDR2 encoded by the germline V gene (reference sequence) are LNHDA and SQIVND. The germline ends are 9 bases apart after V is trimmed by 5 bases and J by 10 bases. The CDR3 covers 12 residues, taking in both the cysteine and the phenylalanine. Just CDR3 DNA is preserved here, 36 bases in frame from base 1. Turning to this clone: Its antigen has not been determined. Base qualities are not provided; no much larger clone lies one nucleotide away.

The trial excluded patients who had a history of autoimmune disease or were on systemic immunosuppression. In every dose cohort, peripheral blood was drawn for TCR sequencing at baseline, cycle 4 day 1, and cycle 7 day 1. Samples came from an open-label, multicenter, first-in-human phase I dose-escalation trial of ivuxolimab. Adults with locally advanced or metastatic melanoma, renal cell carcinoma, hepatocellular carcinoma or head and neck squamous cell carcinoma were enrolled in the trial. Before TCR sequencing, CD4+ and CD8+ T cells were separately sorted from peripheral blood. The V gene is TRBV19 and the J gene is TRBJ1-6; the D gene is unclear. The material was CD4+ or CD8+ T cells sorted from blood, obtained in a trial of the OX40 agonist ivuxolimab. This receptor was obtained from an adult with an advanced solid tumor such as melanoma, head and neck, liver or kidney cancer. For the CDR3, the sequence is CASSYPESPLHF. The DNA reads TGTGCCAGTAGTTACCCGGAATCACCCCTCCACTTT.